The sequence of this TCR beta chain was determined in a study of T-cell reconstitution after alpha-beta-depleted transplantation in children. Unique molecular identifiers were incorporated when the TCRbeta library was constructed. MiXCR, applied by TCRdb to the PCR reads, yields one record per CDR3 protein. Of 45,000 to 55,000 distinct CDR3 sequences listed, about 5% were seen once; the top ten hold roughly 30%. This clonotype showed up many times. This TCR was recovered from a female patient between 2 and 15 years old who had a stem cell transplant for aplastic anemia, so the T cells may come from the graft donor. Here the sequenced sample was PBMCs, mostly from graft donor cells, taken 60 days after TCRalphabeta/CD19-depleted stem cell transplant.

CDR3 nucleotides: TGTGCCAGCAGTTTAGTGACTAGCGGAGATACGCAGTATTTT. Protein product: CASSLVTSGDTQYF. J is TRBJ2-3 and V is TRBV12-3 or TRBV12-4, with 9 positions matching TRBD2. The junction had 1 base not matched to a gene; V was cut back by 1 base and J by 5 bases. This CDR3 region has 14 residues.